A selection of T cell receptor beta chains follows, all from one sample in a study of blood T cell repertoires in COVID-19. Libraries were prepared by immunoSEQ multiplex PCR; TCRdb keeps only in-frame clonotypes and omits some of them. In the table there are approximately 200,000 clones, roughly 83% of which are singletons. Sequenced material: peripheral blood. The receptors stem from a woman aged 45-65 years with acute or convalescent COVID-19. Each CDR3 is given with its conserved first and last residue. Fields, in order: J gene, D gene, V gene, clone size, CDR3 DNA, CDR3 protein. A D gene is named only where the DNA matches it firmly. Clone size is shown for a subset of rows, as once, few, many or a class of expanded clone.

>TRBJ2-1|TRBD2|TRBV19|few
TGTGCCAGTAGTATGCCTCTGGGCGGGGGATTCAATGAGCAGTTCTTC
CASSMPLGGGFNEQFF
>TRBJ2-7|-|TRBV6-5|-
TGTGCCAGCAGTCCCCGAACGGGCTACGAGCAGTACTTC
CASSPRTGYEQYF
>TRBJ2-2|-|TRBV29-1|once
TGCAGCGTTGGGGGCCTTAGTAACACCGGGGAGCTGTTTTTT
CSVGGLSNTGELFF
>TRBJ2-1|-|TRBV28|few
TGTGCCTCACTCGGGGATTCCTACAATGAGCAGTTCTTC
CASLGDSYNEQFF
>TRBJ1-5|TRBD1|TRBV6-6|-
TGTGCCAGCGACCACACAGGGACAGGGGAGCAGCCCCAGCATTTT
CASDHTGTGEQPQHF
>TRBJ2-7|TRBD1|TRBV30|-
TGTGCCTGGGACCCCGGGACAGGGGGCGACGAGCAGTACTTC
CAWDPGTGGDEQYF
>TRBJ2-7|TRBD1|TRBV6-2/TRBV6-3|once
TGTGCCAGCAGTTACCGAGGGGCAGGGGGAGCCCGACAATACGAGCAGTACTTC
CASSYRGAGGARQYEQYF
>TRBJ1-5|-|TRBV2|few
TGTGCCAGCACCAGACAGAGGCATAGCAATCAGCCCCAGCATTTT
CASTRQRHSNQPQHF
>TRBJ2-3|-|TRBV10-3|-
TGTGCCATCAGTGAGGAGAACACAGATACGCAGTATTTT
CAISEENTDTQYF
>TRBJ1-2|TRBD1|TRBV20-1|-
TGCAGTGCTCGACAGGGGGTCGGCTACACCTTC
CSARQGVGYTF
>TRBJ2-7|TRBD2|TRBV28|-
TGTGCCAGCAGTTTATTGTTCGCGGGACTAGCGGGAGATATAGGGTCCTACGAGCAGTACTTC
CASSLLFAGLAGDIGSYEQYF
>TRBJ2-2|-|TRBV10-2|-
TGCGCCAGCAGCAGGCAGGGGGGCACCGGGGAGCTGTTTTTT
CASSRQGGTGELFF
>TRBJ2-3|TRBD2|TRBV11-2|-
TGTGCCAGCAGCATAGGACTAGCGGGGGGAGCAGATACGCAGTATTTT
CASSIGLAGGADTQYF
>TRBJ1-1|TRBD1|TRBV7-9|-
TGTGCCAGCAGCCTCTTCCAGGGGGATACTGAAGCTTTCTTT
CASSLFQGDTEAFF
>TRBJ2-3|-|TRBV6-5|-
TGTGCCAGCAGTCGGACTCCCTTAGATACGCAGTATTTT
CASSRTPLDTQYF
>TRBJ2-2|-|TRBV19|-
TGTGCCAGTAGTCGGGCGGGAACGGGCGGGGAGCTGTTTTTT
CASSRAGTGGELFF
>TRBJ1-5|-|TRBV19|-
TGTGCCAGTAGTATAACAAGCAATCAGCCCCAGCATTTT
CASSITSNQPQHF
>TRBJ2-1|-|TRBV16|once
TGTGCCAGCAGCCAATCCCCCACACGCTCCTACAATGAGCAGTTCTTC
CASSQSPTRSYNEQFF
>TRBJ2-1|-|TRBV3-1/TRBV3-2|-
TGTGCCAGCAGCCAAGAACCCAAAACAGATGCCTACAATGAGCAGTTCTTC
CASSQEPKTDAYNEQFF
>TRBJ1-3|-|TRBV10-3|-
TGTGCCATCAGTGAGTTGGGGGCCTCTGGAAACACCATATATTTT
CAISELGASGNTIYF
>TRBJ1-1|-|TRBV5-1|-
TGCGCCAGCAGCCAGTTACAGGGGAACACTGAAGCTTTCTTT
CASSQLQGNTEAFF
>TRBJ2-3|-|TRBV28|-
TGTGCCAGCAGTAGACAGTCCAGGGGCACAGATACGCAGTATTTT
CASSRQSRGTDTQYF
>TRBJ1-2|-|TRBV5-4|-
TGTGCCAGCAGCGAATCCCAGGGTTATGGCTACACCTTC
CASSESQGYGYTF
>TRBJ1-2|TRBD1|TRBV12-3/TRBV12-4|few
TGTGCCAGCAGTTTCGTGACAGGGCGAGGCTACACCTTC
CASSFVTGRGYTF
>TRBJ2-5|TRBD2|TRBV5-5|-
TGTGCCAGCAGCCAGACCGCGGCGGGGGGGACCCAGTACTTC
CASSQTAAGGTQYF
>TRBJ2-1|TRBD2|TRBV28|-
TGTGCCAGCAGTATTGGACTAGCGGGGGGCCATGAGCAGTTCTTC
CASSIGLAGGHEQFF
>TRBJ2-2|TRBD2|TRBV6-6|-
TGTGCCAGCAGGGTGGAGGGTAGCGGGGGACGAGGGGAGCTGTTTTTT
CASRVEGSGGRGELFF
>TRBJ2-3|-|TRBV7-2|-
TGTGCCAGCAGCGTCATCGGGGTGGCCACAGATACGCAGTATTTT
CASSVIGVATDTQYF
>TRBJ2-5|TRBD1|TRBV4-2|-
TGTGCCAGCAGCCAAGCCCTACAGGGGGCGAAAGAGACCCAGTACTTC
CASSQALQGAKETQYF
>TRBJ1-4|-|TRBV28|-
TGTGCCAGCGGCCTCATAACAACTAATGAAAAACTGTTTTTT
CASGLITTNEKLFF
>TRBJ2-7|TRBD1|TRBV5-1|once
TGCGCCAGCAGCTTGGCGACAGGGGAGGCGGGGGAGCAGTACTTC
CASSLATGEAGEQYF
>TRBJ1-1|-|TRBV6-5|-
TGTGCCAGCAGCCACCTGGTCGGGAGTGAAGCTTTCTTT
CASSHLVGSEAFF
>TRBJ2-7|TRBD1|TRBV5-5|-
TGTGCCAGCAGCTCGTCCGGGACAGGCTACGAGCAGTACTTC
CASSSSGTGYEQYF
>TRBJ2-1|-|TRBV21-1|many
TGTGCCAGCAGCAGGCGACTAGCTGGTTACAATGAGCAGTTCTTC
CASSRRLAGYNEQFF
>TRBJ1-2|-|TRBV29-1|-
TGCAGCGTTGTGATCCCGGTAGGGGCGCATGGCTACACCTTC
CSVVIPVGAHGYTF
>TRBJ2-1|-|TRBV5-1|-
TGCGCCAGCGGAACGGAGAGCTCCTACAATGAGCAGTTCTTC
CASGTESSYNEQFF